This TCR beta chain derives from a study of T cells after yellow fever vaccination. Whole-study results and caveats: Booster samples showed a return of most primary-vaccination clones (almost 97% CD4, about 88% CD8).

One entry per CDR3 protein, called by TCRdb with MiXCR from the 5' RACE reads. The sample comprises hundreds of thousands of distinct CDR3 sequences, 18% of which are singletons, and roughly a sixth rests with the top ten. A few counts support this clonotype. Its antigen is unidentified. This CDR3 comprises 14 residues. From germline, CDR1 is MNHGY and CDR2 SAAAGT. The source of this sequence is a man aged 18 to 30 who received the YFV17D yellow fever vaccine. This chain joins TRBV6-8 and TRBJ2-7, with a tentative D call TRBD2 (5 bases). Sample: PBMCs, taken before the yellow fever booster vaccination. The chain's CDR3 is CASRYPRPETPGDV. CDR3 DNA sequence: TGTGCCAGCAGGTATCCTAGACCCGAGACCCCCGGGGACGTC.